This T cell receptor beta chain appears in the sequencing data of a study of shared T cell receptors in the human thymus (dated by TCRdb to the early 2020s). Regarding the research as a whole: The study examined how self-reactive, shared T-cell receptor alpha chains are generated in the human thymus.

As concerns this clone: There is no known antigen for this receptor. Per-nucleotide qualities are absent, and no much larger clonotype sits a single base away.

The library was generated by the immunoSEQ multiplex PCR assay. TCRdb carries this immuneACCESS record with in-frame sequences only. Its versions omit some clonotypes, under half of them owing to an unresolved V gene in the studies checked, with the rest unexplained. This sample comprises more than 550,000 clones, around 87% of them detected only once. The top ten clones comprise 0.0094% of the sample. These records were also assigned to another study, of human thymus T cells. From that second study: The donors were immunologically healthy infants in Finland who had open corrective cardiac surgery for congenital heart defects. The thymus tissue came from surgical resects taken out during corrective cardiac surgery. Both the thymic and the peripheral blood repertoires appeared to show biased V and J gene segment usage. The related research found that thymic TCR repertoires overlapped highly between unrelated individuals. TCR alpha and beta repertoires from about 8 infant thymus samples and a few related peripheral blood samples were characterized in the study. Donor ages ranged from about 6 to 244 days, and the cohort comprised six or seven male and two female infants. Thymocytes were freed from the tissue by mechanical means and kept at -70 degrees C as pellets of roughly 9.5-31 million cells. A QIAsymphony instrument was used to extract genomic DNA from frozen cell pellets. The immunoSEQ multiplex PCR assay was used to amplify the TCRB and TCRAD loci from a standardized amount of quality-controlled genomic DNA. Amplicons spanned the V(D)J region at a length sufficient to cover the CDR3 and identify V and J genes. Through the commercial immunoSEQ service, the amplicons were sequenced on an Illumina platform. Primer bias and sequencing errors were corrected as previously described, and TCRAD and TCRB definitions were based on the IMGT database. Repertoires were analysed with immunoSEQ Analyzer 3.0 and VDJTools, covering basic statistics, V/J segment usage, diversity estimates, rarefaction and pairwise overlap. Diversity was estimated with Chao1, ChaoE, Efron-Thisted, Shannon and inverse Simpson indices, and also on datasets down-sampled to the smallest sample. Repertoire overlap was assessed by strict matching of CDR3 nucleotide sequence, V gene and J gene, and clustering was done by Jaccard-based multidimensional scaling. On average, thymus samples gave around 880,000 unique TCRB clonotypes, whereas blood samples gave roughly 80,000.

The sequencing sample was made of thymocytes. This receptor was taken from a boy in the first two years of life with a congenital heart defect. Donor details come from another sample of the same person, matched by shared clones.

The sequenced DNA is TGCGCCAGCAGCCAAGATGCGAGACAGGGCTCTGGGGCCAACGTCCTGACTTTC. This sequence encodes CASSQDARQGSGANVLTF. The sequence joins TRBV4-3 to TRBJ2-6, with 7 bases in between that match TRBD1. V is trimmed back by 0 bases and J by 0 bases, and the junction contains 5 bases that no gene match accounts for. Reading from cysteine to phenylalanine, the CDR3 counts 18 amino acids. Only the CDR3 part of the read is kept: 54 bases, read in frame from the first base. The germline V gene gives CDR1 as LGHNA and CDR2 as YSLEER.